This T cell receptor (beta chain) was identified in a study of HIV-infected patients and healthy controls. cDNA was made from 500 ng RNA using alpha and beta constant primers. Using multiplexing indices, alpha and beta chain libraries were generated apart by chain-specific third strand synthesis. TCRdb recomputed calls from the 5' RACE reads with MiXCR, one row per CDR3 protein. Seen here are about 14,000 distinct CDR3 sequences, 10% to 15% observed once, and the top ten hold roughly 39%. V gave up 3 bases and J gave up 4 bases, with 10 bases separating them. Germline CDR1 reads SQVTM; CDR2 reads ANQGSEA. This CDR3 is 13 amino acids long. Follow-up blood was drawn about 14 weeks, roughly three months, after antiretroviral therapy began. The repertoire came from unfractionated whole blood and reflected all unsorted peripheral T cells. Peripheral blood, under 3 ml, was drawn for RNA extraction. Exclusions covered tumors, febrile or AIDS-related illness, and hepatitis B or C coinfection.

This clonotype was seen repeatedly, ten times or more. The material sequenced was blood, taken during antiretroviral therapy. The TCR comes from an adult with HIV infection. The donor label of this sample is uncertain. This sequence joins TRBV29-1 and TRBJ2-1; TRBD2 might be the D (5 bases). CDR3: CSVDSGGYNEQFF. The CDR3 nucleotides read TGCAGCGTTGATTCAGGAGGTTACAATGAGCAGTTCTTC.